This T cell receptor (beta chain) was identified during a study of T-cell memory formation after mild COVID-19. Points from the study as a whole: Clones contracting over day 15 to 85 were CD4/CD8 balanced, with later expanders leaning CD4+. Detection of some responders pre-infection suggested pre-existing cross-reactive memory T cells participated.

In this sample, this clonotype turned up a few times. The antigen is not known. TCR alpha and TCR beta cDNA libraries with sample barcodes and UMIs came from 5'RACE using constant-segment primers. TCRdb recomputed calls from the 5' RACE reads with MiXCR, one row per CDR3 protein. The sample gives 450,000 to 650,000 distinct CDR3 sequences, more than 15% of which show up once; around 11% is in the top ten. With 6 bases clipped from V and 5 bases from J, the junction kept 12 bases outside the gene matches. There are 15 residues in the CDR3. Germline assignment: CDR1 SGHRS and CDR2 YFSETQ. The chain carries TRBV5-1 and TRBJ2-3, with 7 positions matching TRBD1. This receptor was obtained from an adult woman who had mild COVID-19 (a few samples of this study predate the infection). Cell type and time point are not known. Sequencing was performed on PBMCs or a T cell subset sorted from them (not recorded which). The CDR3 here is CASNRQGVRIDTQYF. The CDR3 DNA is TGCGCCAGCAACCGACAGGGAGTAAGGATAGATACGCAGTATTTT.